Below, one TCR beta chain is given with its context. What this receptor recognizes is not known. It has no much larger one-base neighbor in the sample; base qualities were not kept. This specimen belongs to a study of blood T cell repertoires in COVID-19 (dated by TCRdb to about 2020). Some background on the complete study: Samples from collaborators originated in the United States, Italy and Spain and spanned both the acute and convalescent phases of COVID-19. The samples were drawn from the first 160 participants of the ongoing ImmuneRACE study and from 1,254 subjects provided by 6 global collaborators. The material from the prospective study consisted of cDNA or gDNA derived from T cells, B-cell-depleted T cells, or PBMCs. A freely available public database, intended as a resource for researchers studying the immune response to SARS-CoV-2, is where the repertoires were released. Subjects who had been exposed to COVID-19, were actively infected with it, or had recovered from it provided the deeply sampled blood TCRbeta repertoires that made up the dataset. A de-identified subject ID, COVID-19 status, age in years and sex were almost always included in the sample metadata. Where available, HLA class I and class II types were obtained from metadata supplied by the sample provider rather than from assay-based typing.

What the study reported, not specific to this receptor: The amount of clinical and demographic metadata varied by source and participant and was provided uncurated.

Collaborating institutions collected whole blood in K2EDTA tubes following their own protocols. For TCRbeta analysis, collaborators shipped samples as frozen whole blood, isolated PBMCs, or DNA extracted from either of those sample types. The immunoSEQ Assay, a bias-controlled multiplex PCR, was used to amplify TCRbeta CDR3 regions from genomic DNA. Per the source publication's procedure: Nucleated cell counts per sample were estimated from amplification of reference gene primers within the assay. To quantify the absolute abundance of each unique TCRbeta CDR3 rearrangement, sequence reads were collapsed and filtered. For each sample, productive Simpson clonality was calculated by taking the square root of Simpson's diversity index across productive rearrangements. This is the immuneACCESS table as TCRdb keeps it, with only in-frame sequences that have V and J called. A part of the clones is gone; compared with another copy, unresolved V genes explain less than half, and the rest is unexplained. The V and J calls and clone size come from that table; D and trimming were worked out from the DNA. The sample records 100,000 to 150,000 clones, approximately 84% of which are singletons. The ten largest clones add up to 17% of the sample.

Relative to germline, V is missing 3 bases and J is missing 0 bases, with 9 bases of the junction outside any gene match. The CDR3 runs 17 amino acids, cysteine and phenylalanine included. The CDR3 DNA has 51 bases and is translated from base 1. The CDR1 and CDR2 encoded by the germline V gene are KGHSH and LQKENI. The rearranged segments are TRBV18 and TRBJ2-7, with TRBD2 matching 9 junction bases. The sample was peripheral blood. The clonotype comes from a woman of 80 years or more with acute or convalescent COVID-19. The CDR3 here reads CASSPGLARTISYEQYF. The DNA is TGTGCCAGCTCACCCGGACTAGCGCGTACTATCTCCTACGAGCAGTACTTC.